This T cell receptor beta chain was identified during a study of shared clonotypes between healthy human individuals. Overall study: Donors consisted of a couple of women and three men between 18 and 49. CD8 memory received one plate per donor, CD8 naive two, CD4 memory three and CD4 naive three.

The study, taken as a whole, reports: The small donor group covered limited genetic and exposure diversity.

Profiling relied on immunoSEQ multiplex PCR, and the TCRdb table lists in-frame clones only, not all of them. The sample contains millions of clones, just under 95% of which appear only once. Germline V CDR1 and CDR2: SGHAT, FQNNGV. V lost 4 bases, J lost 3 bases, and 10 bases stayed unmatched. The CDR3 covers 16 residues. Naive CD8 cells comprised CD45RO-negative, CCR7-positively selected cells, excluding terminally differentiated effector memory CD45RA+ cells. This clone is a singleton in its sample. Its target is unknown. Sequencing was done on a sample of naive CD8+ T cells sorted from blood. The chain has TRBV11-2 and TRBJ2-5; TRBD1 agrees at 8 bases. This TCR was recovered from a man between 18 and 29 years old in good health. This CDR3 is CASSSKDRDMKETQYF. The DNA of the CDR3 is TGTGCCAGCAGCTCTAAGGACAGGGACATGAAAGAGACCCAGTACTTC.